The rows below give T cell receptor beta chains drawn from one sample of a study of shared clonotypes between healthy human individuals. Sequencing was performed with immunoSEQ multiplex PCR; in TCRdb, only in-frame clones are kept and a portion is missing. The sample lists about 1.4 million clones, roughly 96% occurring once. Sequencing was performed on naive CD4+ T cells sorted from blood. The receptor source for this set is a man younger than 45 in good health. Both conserved end residues are part of each CDR3. D genes are given only for firm matches. Only some rows state a clone size, as once, few, many or a class for expanded clones.

CDR3aa | CDR3nt | j_gene | abundance | d_gene | v_gene
CASSPSSGTDTQYF | TGTGCCAGCTCACCTTCCAGCGGCACAGATACGCAGTATTTT | TRBJ2-3 | NA | NA | TRBV18
CATSGQGAANYGYTF | TGTGCCACCAGCGGACAGGGGGCAGCCAACTATGGCTACACCTTC | TRBJ1-2 | once | TRBD1 | TRBV15
CASSPQSIGLNTEAFF | TGTGCCAGCTCACCTCAAAGTATAGGACTGAACACTGAAGCTTTCTTT | TRBJ1-1 | once | NA | TRBV18
CASSQGLRTSEGYTF | TGTGCCAGCAGCCAAGGTCTCAGGACATCGGAGGGCTACACCTTC | TRBJ1-2 | NA | NA | TRBV4-2
CASTAGSAYNEQFF | TGCGCCAGCACCGCGGGATCCGCCTACAATGAGCAGTTCTTC | TRBJ2-1 | NA | NA | TRBV5-1
CASNSHRENTEAFF | TGTGCCAGTAACAGTCACAGGGAGAACACTGAAGCTTTCTTT | TRBJ1-1 | NA | NA | TRBV19
CASSLPYEQYF | TGTGCCAGCAGCCTACCCTACGAGCAGTACTTC | TRBJ2-7 | NA | NA | TRBV6-1
CASSFPSGGANYGYTF | TGTGCCAGCAGCTTTCCCTCCGGGGGCGCTAACTATGGCTACACCTTC | TRBJ1-2 | NA | NA | TRBV7-9
CASSLIGTGYSGNQPQHF | TGTGCCAGCAGCTTAATTGGGACAGGGTACTCGGGCAATCAGCCCCAGCATTTT | TRBJ1-5 | NA | TRBD1 | TRBV7-9
CASSLFGKQETQYF | TGTGCCAGCAGTTTGTTCGGGAAACAAGAGACCCAGTACTTC | TRBJ2-5 | NA | NA | TRBV27
CASSLVRDLLSSGANVLTF | TGTGCCAGCAGTTTAGTCCGGGACCTCCTAAGCTCTGGGGCCAACGTCCTGACTTTC | TRBJ2-6 | once | NA | TRBV27
CASSVEQGAVGETQYF | TGTGCCAGCAGCGTCGAACAGGGGGCTGTTGGGGAGACCCAGTACTTC | TRBJ2-5 | NA | TRBD1 | TRBV9
CASSQAGRDGNTIYF | TGTGCCAGCAGCCAAGCTGGCAGGGATGGAAACACCATATATTTT | TRBJ1-3 | NA | NA | TRBV7-9
CASSPEYRGTSYEQYF | TGTGCCAGCTCACCCGAATATCGGGGGACCTCCTACGAGCAGTACTTC | TRBJ2-7 | once | NA | TRBV18
CASRRGTNEQFF | TGTGCCAGCAGGCGGGGGACCAATGAGCAGTTCTTC | TRBJ2-1 | NA | TRBD2 | TRBV6-6